A single sample is the source of the 22 T cell receptor beta chains below, sequenced in a study of identical twins. One entry per CDR3 protein, called by TCRdb with MiXCR from the 5' RACE reads. This repertoire shows about 280,000 distinct CDR3 sequences, about 8.9% found once; its top ten account for less than 2.5%. The data also belong to a second study, concerning yellow fever vaccine responses in identical twins.

Sequencing was carried out using memory (CD45RO+) T cells sorted from blood. The receptors shown here come from a woman between 18 and 29 years old in good health.

The V gene is TRBV4-2, the J gene TRBJ2-5; 10 positions match TRBD2. Germline-derived CDR1 and CDR2 are LGHNA and YNFKEQ. V shed 0 bases and J 3 bases; nucleotides not matched to a gene: 1. There are 15 residues in the CDR3. CDR3 residues: CASSQEGLAKETQYF. The CDR3, as DNA: TGTGCCAGCAGCCAAGAGGGACTAGCGAAAGAGACCCAGTACTTC.

This clonotype was detected many times. The V call is TRBV10-3, the J call TRBJ2-5, with D maybe TRBD2 (6 bases). This CDR3 has 15 residues. V lost 3 bases to trimming and J lost 1 base, with 12 bases between them. Germline values: CDR1 ENHRY, CDR2 SYGVKD. The chain's CDR3 is CAISEARDSQETQYF. The DNA of the CDR3 is TGTGCCATCAGTGAAGCCCGGGACTCCCAAGAGACCCAGTACTTC.

The chain joins TRBV20-1 to TRBJ2-1; D is perhaps TRBD1 (5 bases). This CDR3 region has 13 residues. Trimming shortened V by 7 bases and J by 3 bases, and 13 bases separated the two germline ends. Germline CDR1 and CDR2: DFQATT and SNEGSKA (reference sequence). CDR3 sequence reads: CSVPRADYNEQFF. Here the CDR3 DNA reads TGCAGTGTACCCAGGGCAGACTACAATGAGCAGTTCTTC.

CDR3 loop: CASSLSPGGLGRTSTDTQYF. The CDR3 nucleotides are TGTGCCAGCAGCTTATCCCCGGGAGGGCTTGGGAGAACAAGCACAGATACGCAGTATTTT. The chain carries TRBV7-8 and TRBJ2-3; 8 bases fit TRBD2. Germline trimming cut 2 bases from V and 0 bases from J; bases unmatched to any gene: 16. Germline V gene lookup returns CDR1 SGHVS and CDR2 FQNEAQ. The CDR3 runs to 20 residues.

There are many counts of this clonotype. The genes are TRBV6-5 and TRBJ2-4, with D perhaps TRBD2 (6 bases). The CDR3 is 18 residues long. The V end lost 4 bases, the J end lost 0 bases, and 19 bases lay between the germline ends. From germline, CDR1 is MNHEY and CDR2 SVGAGI. This CDR3 reads CASSSTAGGEIAKNIQYF. Here the CDR3 DNA reads TGTGCCAGCAGTTCCACAGCCGGAGGGGAAATAGCCAAAAACATTCAGTACTTC.

This clonotype has a handful of counts. The chain links TRBV20-1 to TRBJ1-2; 10 nucleotides line up with TRBD1. The CDR3 extends over 15 amino acids. CDR1 and CDR2 from the germline V gene are DFQATT and SNEGSKA (reference sequence). V shed 3 bases and J 6 bases; nucleotides not matched to a gene: 10. CDR3 in amino acids: CSARESGTGAHGYTF. CDR3 in DNA: TGCAGTGCTAGGGAAAGCGGGACAGGGGCTCATGGCTACACCTTC.

The table lists this clonotype with many counts. The chain carries TRBV5-1 and TRBJ2-5, with D possibly TRBD2 on 5 matching bases. CDR1 SGHRS and CDR2 YFSETQ come from the germline V gene. The CDR3 extends over 14 amino acids. V lost 0 bases, J lost 5 bases, and 11 bases lay in between. This CDR3 reads CASSLGYPGETQYF. Written as DNA, the CDR3 is TGCGCCAGCAGCTTGGGCTACCCGGGGGAGACCCAGTACTTC.

This clonotype was found a few times. The chain combines TRBV7-7 with TRBJ2-1, with D tentatively TRBD1 (5 bases). This CDR3 has 14 residues. Germline V CDR1 and CDR2: SSHAT, FNYEAQ (reference sequence). V shed 2 bases and J shed 3 bases, with 8 bases lying between them. CDR3 DNA: TGTGCCAGCAGCTTACAGGGTGTCTACAATGAGCAGTTCTTC. It translates to CASSLQGVYNEQFF.

In its sample, this clonotype was seen many times. V gene TRBV2 combines with J gene TRBJ1-1; D not certain. The V gene lost 7 bases and the J gene lost 4 bases, with 16 bases spanning the gap. Germline V lookup: CDR1 SNHLY, CDR2 FYNNEI. The CDR3 contains 14 residues. The CDR3 loop reads CASKNSGFGTEAFF. Here the CDR3 DNA reads TGTGCCAGCAAGAATTCGGGGTTCGGCACTGAAGCTTTCTTT.

The table lists this clonotype with a few counts. The chain carries TRBV20-1 and TRBJ2-7, with D hard to call. Looked up from germline, CDR1 is DFQATT and CDR2 is SNEGSKA (reference sequence). Trimming removed 4 bases at V and 4 bases at J, with 11 bases between. The CDR3 has 12 residues. The CDR3 here is CSATTERYEQYF. The CDR3 nucleotides read TGCAGTGCTACCACAGAAAGATACGAGCAGTACTTC.

This clonotype showed up many times. The chain carries TRBV12-3 or TRBV12-4 and TRBJ2-2; 7 bases fit TRBD1. The CDR3 has 15 amino acids. The ends lost 5 bases at V and 2 bases at J; junction bases unmatched: 5. The CDR3 reads CASSRDSSNTGELFF. Written as DNA, the CDR3 is TGTGCCAGCAGTCGGGACAGCTCAAACACCGGGGAGCTGTTTTTT.

At least ten counts were recorded for this clonotype. The chain links TRBV29-1 to TRBJ1-1, with unresolved D. Germline CDR1 SQVTM, CDR2 ANQGSEA. There are 13 residues in the CDR3. V shed 7 bases and J shed 6 bases, with 18 bases lying between them. CDR3 loop: CSGSSGFTSEAFF. The CDR3 DNA sequence: TGCAGCGGCAGCTCGGGGTTTACCTCTGAAGCTTTCTTT.

This sequence joins TRBV9 and TRBJ1-1; D might be TRBD1 (6 bases). Between the trimmed V and J ends, which lost 7 bases and 5 bases, there was a span of 18 bases. CDR1 is SGDLS and CDR2 is YYNGEE in the germline V gene. The CDR3 sequence is 14 residues long. The CDR3 DNA sequence: TGTGCCAGCGACCAACAGGGCGGGGGGACTGAAGCTTTCTTT. Translating gives CASDQQGGGTEAFF.

The CDR3 bases are TGTGCCAGCAGTGGGACAGGGGACCAGGCCAAAAACATTCAGTACTTC. Translation: CASSGTGDQAKNIQYF. The chain combines TRBV25-1 with TRBJ2-4, with 9 bases matching TRBD1. Germline V gene sequence: CDR1 MGHDK, CDR2 SYGVNS. The J segment lost 1 base and the V segment lost 4 bases, leaving 5 bases of the junction unmatched. This CDR3 has 16 residues. Looking up the rest from reference TRBV25-1 and TRBJ2-4 gives the full variable domain: EADIYQTPRYLVIGTGKKITLECSQTMGHDKMYWYQQDPGMELHLIHYSYGVNSTEKGDLSSESTVSRIRTEHFPLTLESARPSHTSQYLCASSGTGDQAKNIQYFGAGTRLSVL.

This clonotype was seen a few times. The chain combines TRBV5-6 with TRBJ2-7; perhaps TRBD1 as D (6 bases). Germline values: CDR1 SGHDT, CDR2 YYEEEE. The V and J ends lost 3 bases and 3 bases respectively, with 13 bases between them. This CDR3 has 14 amino acids. The CDR3 protein is CASSWGQEDYEQYF. The CDR3 nucleotides read TGTGCCAGCAGCTGGGGGCAGGAAGACTACGAGCAGTACTTC.

The chain links TRBV5-1 to TRBJ2-2, with 7 bases that match TRBD1. With V trimmed by 1 base and J by 3 bases, 3 bases remained unmatched. The CDR3 loop spans 15 amino acids. The germline V gene encodes CDR1 SGHRS and CDR2 YFSETQ. As DNA, the CDR3 is TGCGCCAGCAGCTTGACAGGGGCCTACACCGGGGAGCTGTTTTTT. This gives the protein CASSLTGAYTGELFF.

This clonotype turned up a few times. The chain uses TRBV2 and TRBJ1-1; weak D call: TRBD1 (5 bases). This CDR3 comprises 14 residues. In germline, CDR1 is SNHLY, CDR2 FYNNEI. The ends were cut back, 4 bases at V and 4 bases at J, with 13 bases in the middle. CDR3 sequence (DNA): TGTGCCAGCAGTGTAGGGGATCGGATCACTGAAGCTTTCTTT. Translating gives CASSVGDRITEAFF.

A few counts support this clonotype. The V and J genes are TRBV20-1 and TRBJ2-4; TRBD1 matches at 8 bases. The CDR3 covers 14 residues. Germline V gives CDR1 DFQATT, CDR2 SNEGSKA (reference sequence). V lost 4 bases to trimming and J lost 6 bases; unmatched junction nucleotides: 8. CDR3 DNA sequence: TGCAGTGCTACCAGTCAGGGGGCAGGAAACATTCAGTACTTC. This encodes CSATSQGAGNIQYF.

This clonotype was picked up many times. Here the CDR3 reads CASSQVPGGLMEFF. CDR3 DNA: TGTGCCAGCAGCCAAGTACCGGGAGGGCTTATGGAGTTCTTC. The chain combines TRBV3-1 with TRBJ2-1, with 8 bases that match TRBD2. Germline trimming cut 1 base from V and 14 bases from J; bases unmatched to any gene: 10. The length of the CDR3 is 14 residues. Germline CDR1 LGHDT, CDR2 YNNKEL (reference sequence).

This clonotype was counted a few times. The chain couples TRBV7-8 to TRBJ2-3; 10 nucleotides match TRBD2. This CDR3 has 16 residues. The germline V gene encodes CDR1 SGHVS and CDR2 FQNEAQ. Unmatched junction bases numbered 4, after V lost 1 base and J lost 3 bases. The CDR3, as DNA: TGTGCCAGCAGCTTAGTGGCTAGCGGGGGTACAGATACGCAGTATTTT. This translates into CASSLVASGGTDTQYF.

This rearrangement joins TRBV18 to TRBJ2-5; either TRBD1 or TRBD2 may supply D (5 bases each). Between the trimmed V and J ends, which lost 3 bases and 4 bases, there was a span of 18 bases. The CDR3 is 16 residues long. Germline lookup yields CDR1 KGHSH and CDR2 LQKENI. This CDR3 is CASSPTPGTDGETQYF. CDR3 bases: TGTGCCAGCTCACCTACCCCGGGGACGGACGGAGAGACCCAGTACTTC.

The sample holds many counts of this clonotype. Likely a read error: the CDR3 ends without its conserved phenylalanine or tryptophan. The DNA is omitted, as the CDR3 cannot be located on it reliably, and the CDR3 follows TCRdb's listing. The chain links TRBV5-5 to TRBJ2-1; the table's D call of TRBD1 was not tested on the DNA. Germline lookup yields CDR1 SGHKS and CDR2 YYEKEE (reference sequence). The CDR3 length is 11 residues, termini included. The CDR3 protein is CASRGYGGESL.